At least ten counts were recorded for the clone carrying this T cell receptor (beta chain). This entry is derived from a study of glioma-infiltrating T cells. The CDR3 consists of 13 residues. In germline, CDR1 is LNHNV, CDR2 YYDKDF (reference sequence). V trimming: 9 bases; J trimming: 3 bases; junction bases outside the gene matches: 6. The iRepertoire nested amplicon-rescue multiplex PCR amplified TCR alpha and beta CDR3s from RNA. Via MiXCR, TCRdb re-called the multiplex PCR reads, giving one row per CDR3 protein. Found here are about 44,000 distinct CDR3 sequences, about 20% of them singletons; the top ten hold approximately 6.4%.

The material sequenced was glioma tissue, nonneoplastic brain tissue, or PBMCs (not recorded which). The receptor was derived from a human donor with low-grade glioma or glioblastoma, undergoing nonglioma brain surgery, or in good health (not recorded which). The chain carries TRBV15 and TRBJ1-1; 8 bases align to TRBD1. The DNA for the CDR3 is TGTGCCACTTCGCGACAGGGGTACACTGAAGCTTTCTTT. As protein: CATSRQGYTEAFF.